These 32 T cell receptor beta chains were sequenced from one sample in a study of shared clonotypes between healthy human individuals. Produced via immunoSEQ multiplex PCR; TCRdb's table is partial and in-frame only. The data show approximately 2.5 million clones, with under 95% seen just once and 0.36% held by the top ten. Sequencing was performed on naive CD4+ T cells from PBMCs. The subset is: CD45RA+ positively selected. The receptors here all came from a man aged 18 to 35 in good health. Some clones in this sample may be carry-over from other donors' samples.

On this clone: The same CDR3 is also encoded by other DNA sequences in this sample. This sequence joins TRBV19 and TRBJ2-7; 11 bases fit TRBD2. The CDR3 is 14 residues long. Germline V lookup: CDR1 LNHDA, CDR2 SQIVND (reference sequence). V lost 5 bases and J lost 4; bases outside the gene matches: 4. In nucleotides, the CDR3 is TGTGCCAGTAGTTCTCTAGCGGGAGGATACGAGCAGTACTTC. It specifies CASSSLAGGYEQYF.

This sequence joins TRBV5-4 and TRBJ2-7; tentative D call: TRBD2 (6 bases). The germline CDR1 and CDR2 sequences are SGHNT and YYREEE (reference sequence). CDR3 length: 14 amino acids. V was cut by 6 bases and J by 1 base, with 14 bases left in between. The CDR3 is CASTWGGASYEQYF. DNA for the CDR3: TGTGCCAGCACCTGGGGCGGGGCTTCCTACGAGCAGTACTTC.

J is TRBJ2-6 and V is TRBV28; D could derive from TRBD1 or TRBD2 (6 bases each). Germline V lookup: CDR1 MDHEN, CDR2 SYDVKM. CDR3 length equals 16 residues. V lost 7 bases to trimming and J lost 2 bases, with 15 bases between them. CDR3 loop: CASTGGLGTGANVLTF. The CDR3 nucleotides are TGTGCCAGCACCGGGGGCTTAGGGACTGGGGCCAACGTCCTGACTTTC.

The chain combines TRBV7-2 with TRBJ2-1, with TRBD2 as a possible D gene (5 bases). This CDR3 comprises 16 residues. Per germline, CDR1 SGHTA and CDR2 FQGNSA. Between the trimmed V and J ends, which lost 2 bases and 2 bases, there was a span of 13 bases. The CDR3 DNA is TGTGCCAGCAGCTTATCCCCGGGGATAACCTACAATGAGCAGTTCTTC. Protein: CASSLSPGITYNEQFF.

This clone has a single count. The CDR3: CASSLESTSWIPHEQFF. DNA for the CDR3: TGCGCCAGCAGCCTAGAGTCGACTAGCTGGATCCCACATGAGCAGTTCTTC. The chain has TRBV4-1 and TRBJ2-1; 7 nucleotides line up with TRBD2. After removal of 4 bases from V and 8 bases from J, the junction contained 17 bases not matched to a gene. There are 17 residues in the CDR3. Germline V lookup: CDR1 MGHRA, CDR2 YSYEKL.

The gene calls are TRBV21-1 and TRBJ2-2. TRBV21-1 is labeled a pseudogene. The CDR3 has 17 residues. The CDR3 DNA is TGTGCCAGCAGCAAAGAGGAAGGTCCGGATAACACCGGGGAGCTGTTTTTT. Protein: CASSKEEGPDNTGELFF.

The rearrangement joins TRBV10-3 to TRBJ2-5, with 12 bases aligning to TRBD2. The CDR3 has 16 residues. From germline, CDR1 is ENHRY and CDR2 SYGVKD. Trimming cost V 6 bases and J 5 bases; bases outside gene matches: 10. The CDR3 DNA follows: TGTGCCATCAGCCGAAAGAAGACTAGCGGGAGTGAGACCCAGTACTTC. Protein product: CAISRKKTSGSETQYF.

V gene TRBV5-4 combines with J gene TRBJ2-5, with a weak D call TRBD2 (6 bases). There are 13 residues in the CDR3. V shed 2 bases and J shed 3 bases, with 8 bases lying between them. CDR1 is SGHNT, CDR2 YYREEE, per germline (reference sequence). CDR3: CASSLLAEETQYF. Written as DNA, the CDR3 is TGTGCCAGCAGCTTACTAGCAGAAGAGACCCAGTACTTC.

The V call is TRBV6-5, the J call TRBJ1-1; no clear D gene. Trimming took 6 bases from V and 1 from J, leaving 12 bases between them. The germline gives CDR1 MNHEY, CDR2 SVGAGI. The CDR3 totals 14 residues. The CDR3 loop is CASSARTGNTEAFF. The CDR3 region has the DNA TGTGCCAGCAGCGCCCGGACTGGGAACACTGAAGCTTTCTTT.

The rearrangement links TRBV4-1 to TRBJ2-5; D is unresolved. Trimming left V 2 bases short and J 1 base short, with 14 bases between. Germline CDR1 reads MGHRA; CDR2 reads YSYEKL. CDR3 length: 16 amino acids. CDR3 coding DNA: TGCGCCAGCAGCCAACCGAACGCTAGACTCCAAGAGACCCAGTACTTC. Its protein is CASSQPNARLQETQYF.

The CDR3 DNA reads TGTGCCAGCAGCTTGGCCCCGAGTGACGAGCAGTACTTC. This translates into CASSLAPSDEQYF. The V gene is TRBV11-1, the J gene TRBJ2-7; no firm D call. Per the germline V gene, CDR1 is SGHAT and CDR2 is FQDESV (reference sequence). CDR3 length equals 13 residues. Trimming took 3 bases from V and 5 from J, leaving 11 bases between them.

To note about this clone: The sample holds other DNA sequences that translate to the same CDR3. The rearrangement uses TRBV6-5 and TRBJ1-2, with 7 bases fitting TRBD1. Germline loops: CDR1 MNHEY, CDR2 SVGAGI. With V trimmed by 5 bases and J by 0 bases, 3 bases remained unmatched. The CDR3 has 14 residues. This chain's CDR3 is CASSNRGTNYGYTF. CDR3 coding DNA: TGTGCCAGCAGTAACAGGGGTACTAACTATGGCTACACCTTC.

V and J are TRBV28 and TRBJ1-2; no definite D call. CDR1 is MDHEN and CDR2 is SYDVKM in the germline V gene. The CDR3 sequence is 11 residues long. Deletions cut 7 bases from V and 7 bases from J, with 10 bases between. CDR3 in DNA: TGTGCCAGCAAAGACTTGAGTGGCTACACCTTC. Protein product: CASKDLSGYTF.

The chain links TRBV4-1 to TRBJ2-7; TRBD2 agrees at 9 bases. Germline V gives CDR1 MGHRA, CDR2 YSYEKL. This CDR3 comprises 16 residues. The trim removed 0 bases at V and 4 bases at J, leaving 7 bases unmatched. CDR3 DNA: TGCGCCAGCAGCCAAGATATGGGCGGGAGGGGTTACGAGCAGTACTTC. As protein: CASSQDMGGRGYEQYF.

The V and J genes are TRBV2 and TRBJ1-2; 9 bases line up with TRBD1. Per the germline V gene, CDR1 is SNHLY and CDR2 is FYNNEI. This CDR3 region has 14 residues. Trimming cost V 8 bases and J 2 bases; bases outside gene matches: 6. In DNA form, the CDR3 reads TGTGCCAGCCAACAGGGGGCGGGGAACTATGGCTACACCTTC. It specifies CASQQGAGNYGYTF.

This sequence joins TRBV7-2 and TRBJ2-5, with 10 bases identical to TRBD2. This CDR3 comprises 15 residues. Germline V gives CDR1 SGHTA, CDR2 FQGNSA. V lost 5 bases, J lost 4 bases, and 7 bases stayed unmatched. Written as DNA, the CDR3 is TGTGCCAGCAGCGATCAGCGGGAGGGAGGAGAGACCCAGTACTTC. Translating gives CASSDQREGGETQYF.

This rearrangement joins TRBV28 to TRBJ2-1; D not certain. This CDR3 region has 17 residues. V lost 4 bases and J 4 bases, leaving 20 bases between the germline ends. Germline values: CDR1 MDHEN, CDR2 SYDVKM. In DNA, the CDR3 is TGTGCCAGCAGTTCACTAAATTCCCCAAAATCGTACAATGAGCAGTTCTTC. Protein sequence: CASSSLNSPKSYNEQFF. Looking up the rest from reference TRBV28 and TRBJ2-1 gives the full variable domain: DVKVTQSSRYLVKRTGEKVFLECVQDMDHENMFWYRQDPGLGLRLIYFSYDVKMKEKGDIPEGYSVSREKKERFSLILESASTNQTSMYLCASSSLNSPKSYNEQFFGPGTRLTVL.

This clone was recorded a few times. This rearrangement joins TRBV7-9 to TRBJ1-1, with 11 nucleotides matching TRBD1. V was clipped by 5 bases and J by 5 bases; unmatched bases: 4. Germline V CDR1 and CDR2: SEHNR, FQNEAQ (reference sequence). The CDR3 is made up of 14 amino acids. As DNA, the CDR3 is TGTGCCAGCAGCGGACAGGGGGCTCGGACTGAAGCTTTCTTT. This codes for CASSGQGARTEAFF.

The chain employs TRBV30 and TRBJ2-1, with D possibly TRBD2 on 6 matching bases. CDR3 length: 14 residues. V dropped 2 bases and J dropped 0 bases, with 8 bases sitting between them. Germline V gene data show CDR1 as GTSNPN and CDR2 as SVGIG (reference sequence). CDR3: CAWSRGSSYNEQFF. The CDR3 nucleotides read TGTGCCTGGAGTCGGGGGAGCTCCTACAATGAGCAGTTCTTC.

The rearrangement links TRBV7-9 to TRBJ1-2; D unclear. Trimming left V 8 bases short and J 0 bases short, with 13 bases between. The CDR3 spans 14 residues. Germline V CDR1 and CDR2: SEHNR, FQNEAQ (reference sequence). Here the CDR3 reads CASGLEASNYGYTF. The CDR3 bases are TGTGCCAGCGGACTAGAGGCATCTAACTATGGCTACACCTTC.

J is TRBJ2-1 and V is TRBV10-3, with 7 bases fitting TRBD2. The germline V gene has CDR1 ENHRY and CDR2 SYGVKD. This CDR3 comprises 14 residues. Trimming took 10 bases from V and 5 from J; bases not matched to a gene: 11. This CDR3 reads CATIAGVPNNEQFF. The CDR3 DNA reads as TGTGCCACCATCGCGGGAGTCCCCAACAATGAGCAGTTCTTC.

The V and J genes are TRBV5-1 and TRBJ2-7; 15 nucleotides match TRBD2. Per germline, CDR1 SGHRS and CDR2 YFSETQ. The V gene end was trimmed by 3 bases and the J gene end by 6 bases; junction bases not matched to a gene: 7. The CDR3 is 16 residues long. CDR3 in DNA: TGCGCCAGCAGCTGGAACCCGGGACTAGCGGGAGGCGAGCAGTACTTC. The encoded protein is CASSWNPGLAGGEQYF.

The chain has TRBV11-2 and TRBJ2-1, with 12 bases aligning to TRBD2. The CDR3 sequence is 18 residues long. The V segment lost 1 base and the J segment 4 bases; nucleotides outside the gene matches: 8. Looked up from germline, CDR1 is SGHAT and CDR2 is FQNNGV. Written as DNA, the CDR3 is TGTGCCAGCAGCTTAGGCCCAACTAGCGGGAGGACATACAATGAGCAGTTCTTC. It codes for CASSLGPTSGRTYNEQFF.

V is TRBV11-2 and J is TRBJ2-1; TRBD2 matches 7 bases. V was pared by 1 base and J by 8 bases, with 8 bases of the junction left unmatched. In germline, CDR1 is SGHAT, CDR2 FQNNGV. CDR3 size: 15 residues. DNA for the CDR3: TGTGCCAGCAGCTTAGGCGGGAGAAGGTACGATGAGCAGTTCTTC. Its protein product is CASSLGGRRYDEQFF.

With regard to this clone: This sample includes further DNA sequences coding for the same CDR3. The genes are TRBV5-4 and TRBJ2-1; no definite D call. The CDR3 spans 11 residues. The V end lost 0 bases, the J end lost 5 bases, and 0 bases lay between the germline ends. Germline V gives CDR1 SGHNT, CDR2 YYREEE (reference sequence). The CDR3 DNA sequence: TGTGCCAGCAGCTTGGACAATGAGCAGTTCTTC. Translation gives CASSLDNEQFF.

The chain has TRBV27 and TRBJ2-1; 9 nucleotides agree with TRBD2. CDR1 and CDR2 from the germline V gene are MNHEY and SMNVEV (reference sequence). Trimming at V came to 7 bases and at J to 5 bases, leaving 9 bases not matched to a gene. The CDR3 covers 15 residues. The CDR3 bases are TGTGCCAGCATCAAATTGGCGGGAGGGAACAATGAGCAGTTCTTC. It codes for CASIKLAGGNNEQFF.

This sequence joins TRBV5-8 and TRBJ2-7, with a tentative D call TRBD2 (5 bases). Germline lookup yields CDR1 SGHTS and CDR2 YDEGEE. V gave up 0 bases and J gave up 0 bases, with 7 bases separating them. The CDR3 sequence is 14 residues long. CDR3 loop: CASSLATSSYEQYF. The CDR3 coding sequence is TGTGCCAGCAGCTTGGCTACTAGCTCCTACGAGCAGTACTTC.

In the case of this clone: Distinct nucleotide sequences in the sample also encode this CDR3. The chain links TRBV18 to TRBJ2-5; possible D gene TRBD2, 5 bases. Per germline, CDR1 KGHSH and CDR2 LQKENI. This CDR3 has 14 amino acids. Trimming stripped 3 bases from V and 2 bases from J, with 10 bases between. The CDR3 loop reads CASSPGRGQETQYF. The CDR3 DNA follows: TGTGCCAGCTCACCCGGCCGGGGTCAAGAGACCCAGTACTTC.

The chain combines TRBV11-2 with TRBJ2-7, with 11 bases matching TRBD1. The CDR3 runs 14 residues. The J segment lost 10 bases and the V segment lost 5 bases, leaving 10 bases of the junction unmatched. Germline CDR1 reads SGHAT; CDR2 reads FQNNGV. CDR3: CASSPVDRGRSQYF. The CDR3 DNA sequence: TGTGCCAGCAGCCCCGTGGACAGGGGGCGGTCCCAGTACTTC.

This clone was observed a handful of times. The chain joins TRBV7-9 to TRBJ1-1; D uncertain. V lost 1 base and J lost 11, with 11 bases in between. Per the germline V gene, CDR1 is SEHNR and CDR2 is FQNEAQ (reference sequence). This CDR3 spans 12 amino acids. The CDR3 DNA follows: TGTGCCAGCAGCTTAGGCCCCAGCTGGGCTTTCTTT. This sequence encodes CASSLGPSWAFF.

The J gene is TRBJ2-4, the V gene TRBV5-5; 8 nucleotides match TRBD1. Germline lookup yields CDR1 SGHKS and CDR2 YYEKEE (reference sequence). After removal of 4 bases from V and 1 base from J, the junction contained 7 bases not matched to a gene. This CDR3 contains 16 residues. CDR3 sequence: CASSGTGPGAKNIQYF. Here the CDR3 DNA reads TGTGCCAGCAGCGGGACAGGACCTGGGGCCAAAAACATTCAGTACTTC.

The table lists this clone with a few counts. This sequence joins TRBV2 and TRBJ1-4; 8 nucleotides align to TRBD1. The CDR3 covers 13 residues. The germline gives CDR1 SNHLY, CDR2 FYNNEI. V dropped 6 bases and J dropped 3; count of bases not matched to a gene: 0. CDR3 DNA: TGTGCCAGCAGGGACAGGGCTAATGAAAAACTGTTTTTT. It yields the protein CASRDRANEKLFF.